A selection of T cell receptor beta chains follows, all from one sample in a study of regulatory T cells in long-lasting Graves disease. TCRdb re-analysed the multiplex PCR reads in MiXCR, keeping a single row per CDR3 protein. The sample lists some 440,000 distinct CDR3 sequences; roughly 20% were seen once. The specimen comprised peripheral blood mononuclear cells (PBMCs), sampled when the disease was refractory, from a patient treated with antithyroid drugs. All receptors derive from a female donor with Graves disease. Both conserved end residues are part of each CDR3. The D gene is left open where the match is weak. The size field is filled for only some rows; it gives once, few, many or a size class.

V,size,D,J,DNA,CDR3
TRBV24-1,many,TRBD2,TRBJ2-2,TGTGCCACCAGAGCGGGAGGGATGTCCGGGGAGCTGTTTTTT,CATRAGGMSGELFF
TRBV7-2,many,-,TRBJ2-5,TGTGCCAGCAGCCCAGGGAGTTCAGGAGAGACCCAGTACTTC,CASSPGSSGETQYF
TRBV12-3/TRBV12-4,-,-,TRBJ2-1,TGTGCCAGCAGCCCTCGGTGGGATGAGCAGTTCTTC,CASSPRWDEQFF
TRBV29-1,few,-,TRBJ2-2,TGCAGCGTTGAAGGGCTCGGGGAGCTGTTTTTT,CSVEGLGELFF
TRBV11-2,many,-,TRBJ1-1,TGTGCCAGCAGCTTAGAACCGATGAACACTGAAGCTTTCTTT,CASSLEPMNTEAFF
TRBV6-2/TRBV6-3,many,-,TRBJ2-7,TGTGCCAGCAGCCCCTGGGGGTCGGGTTTAGGCGAGCAGTACTTC,CASSPWGSGLGEQYF
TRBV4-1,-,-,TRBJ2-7,TGCGCCAGCAGCCAAGTATTCCCCCCCCCGGGACGGCGGAACGAGCAGTACTTC,CASSQVFPPPGRRNEQYF
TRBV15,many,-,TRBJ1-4,TGTGCCACCAGCAGAGACCAGGGACCTAATGAAAAACTGTTTTTT,CATSRDQGPNEKLFF
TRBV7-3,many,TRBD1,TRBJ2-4,TGTGCCAGCAGCTTAACGGGACAGGAAAACATTCAGTACTTC,CASSLTGQENIQYF
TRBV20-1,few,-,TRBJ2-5,TGCAGTGCGGGTAGCGTGGGGACGACCCAGTACTTC,CSAGSVGTTQYF
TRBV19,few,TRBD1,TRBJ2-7,TGTGCCAGTAGTGGACAGGGTCGGCACGAGCAGTACTTC,CASSGQGRHEQYF
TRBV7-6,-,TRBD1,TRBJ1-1,TGTGCCAGCAGCCACCGAGCAGGGGGCGCTGGCACTGAAGCTTTCTTT,CASSHRAGGAGTEAFF
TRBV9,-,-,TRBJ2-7,TGTGCCAGCAGCCCTTCGACGTTTCCTGGGAACGAGCAGTACTTC,CASSPSTFPGNEQYF
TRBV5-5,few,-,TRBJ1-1,TGTGCCAGCAGGCCAGGGTCGAACACTGAAGCTTTCTTT,CASRPGSNTEAFF
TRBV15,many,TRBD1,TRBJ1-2,TGTGCCACCAGCAGAGGGCCCAGGGGACAGGGAAAGGATGGCTACACCTTC,CATSRGPRGQGKDGYTF
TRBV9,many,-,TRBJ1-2,TGTGCCAGCAGCGTCTCTGGACAGAGCCGCTATGGCTACACCTTC,CASSVSGQSRYGYTF
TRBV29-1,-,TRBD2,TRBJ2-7,TGCAGCGTCTCGCTGGGGACTAACCCCTCGGAGCAGTACTTC,CSVSLGTNPSEQYF
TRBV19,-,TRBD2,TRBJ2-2,TGTGCCAGTAGTATTGCTTTGGCGGGAGAACATGACACCGGGGAGCTGTTTTTT,CASSIALAGEHDTGELFF
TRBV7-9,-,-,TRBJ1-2,TGTGCCAGCAGCACCCATCCACACGGCTACACCTTC,CASSTHPHGYTF
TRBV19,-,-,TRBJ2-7,TGTGCCAGTAGTATACTCGGCCGGGGATTTGGAGAGCAGTACTTC,CASSILGRGFGEQYF
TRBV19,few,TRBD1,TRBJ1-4,TGTGCCAGTAGTATCTGGGGGACAGCTAATGAAAAACTGTTTTTT,CASSIWGTANEKLFF
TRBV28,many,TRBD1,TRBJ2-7,TGTGCCAGCAGTGACAGGGCATCATTCCACGACGAGCAGTACTTC,CASSDRASFHDEQYF